This T cell receptor (beta chain) was documented in a study of CD8+ T cells in alopecia areata. General study points: Mice showed clearer TCR sharing than patients did, a gap that was possibly HLA-related. Clonality was higher in lesional than normal scalp, especially in alopecia totalis/universalis.

Five patients' sorted CD4+ cells yielded CD25+CD127- cells. Both peripheral blood and punch biopsies of lesional scalp skin were obtained from patients who had alopecia areata. Investigators sorted PBMCs to obtain both CD4+ and CD8+ T cells. Investigators isolated RNA and reverse transcribed it into cDNA to act as the sequencing template. Using immunoSEQ multiplex PCR, the repertoire was profiled, and TCRdb retains in-frame clones only, with some absent. The sample lists approximately 13,000 clones, 45% to 60% occurring once. Only a few counts were recorded for this clone. Antigen specificity is unknown. CDR3 length equals 17 residues. Trimming removed 2 bases from V and 4 bases from J; junction bases left unmatched: 9. Germline CDR1 reads ENHRY; CDR2 reads SYGVKD.

The sequenced sample consisted of CD4+ Tregs sorted from blood. The rearrangement links TRBV10-3 to TRBJ2-2, with TRBD1 identical over 8 bases. The receptor comes from a human donor with alopecia areata. In DNA, the CDR3 is TGTGCCATCAGTGAGAAGCGGACAGGGCCGGGCACCGGGGAGCTGTTTTTT. This codes for CAISEKRTGPGTGELFF.